The entry below describes one T cell receptor (beta chain). The CDR3 consists of 16 residues. CDR1 and CDR2 from the germline V gene are SGHRS and YFSETQ. Germline trimming cut 3 bases from V and 4 bases from J; bases unmatched to any gene: 13. This record comes from a study of blood T cell repertoires in COVID-19. Clones were sequenced by immunoSEQ multiplex PCR, and TCRdb holds only the in-frame ones, with some missing. Of approximately 180,000 clones listed, approximately 86% were seen once; the top ten hold 9.8%. The chain links TRBV5-1 to TRBJ2-7, with 7 bases matching TRBD1. The TCR comes from a woman at least 80 years old with acute or convalescent COVID-19. The specimen sequenced was peripheral blood. The CDR3 loop reads CASSYTPQGVGYEQYF. In DNA, the CDR3 is TGCGCCAGCAGCTACACTCCCCAGGGGGTGGGGTACGAGCAGTACTTC.